This T cell receptor (beta chain) was recovered during a study of T cells expressing NK-cell markers. The CDR3 runs 15 residues. Per germline, CDR1 LGHNT and CDR2 FRNRAP. TCRdb re-called the 5' RACE reads; one entry per CDR3 protein, DNA not given. The sample includes hundreds of thousands of distinct CDR3 sequences. The sample was blood T cells: a sorted CD56 or NKG2C T cell subset, CD4+ or CD8+ T cells, or bulk PBMC T cells (not recorded which). The V call is TRBV12-5, the J call TRBJ2-1. This TCR was recovered from a young man in good health. The CDR3 loop reads CASGRPNQRSNEQFF.